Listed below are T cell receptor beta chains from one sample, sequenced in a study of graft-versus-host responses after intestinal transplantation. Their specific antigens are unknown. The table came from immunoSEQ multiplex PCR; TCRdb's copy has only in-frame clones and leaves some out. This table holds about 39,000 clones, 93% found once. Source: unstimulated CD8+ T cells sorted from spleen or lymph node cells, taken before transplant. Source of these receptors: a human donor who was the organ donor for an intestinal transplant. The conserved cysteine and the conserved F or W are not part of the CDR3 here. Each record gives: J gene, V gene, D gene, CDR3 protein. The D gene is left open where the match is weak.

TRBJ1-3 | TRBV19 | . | ASSRKAPLRSSGNTIY
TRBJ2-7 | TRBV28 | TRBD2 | ASSPLRLAVAPEPHYEQY
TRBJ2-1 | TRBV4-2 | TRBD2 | ASNQKREVYNEQF
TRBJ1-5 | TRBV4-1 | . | ASSPYTTYSNQPQH
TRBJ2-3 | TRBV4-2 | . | ASSQVASSTDTQY
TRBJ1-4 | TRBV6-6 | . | ASSWGTNEKLF
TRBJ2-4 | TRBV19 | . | ASSMAGGSIQY
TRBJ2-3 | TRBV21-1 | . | ASSKVLAGDTDTQY
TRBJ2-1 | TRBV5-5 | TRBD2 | ASSLKTRGLAGVGEQF
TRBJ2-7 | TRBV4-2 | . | ASSPEGGPGVSYEQY
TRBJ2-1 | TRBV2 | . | ASSDIDRSYNEQF
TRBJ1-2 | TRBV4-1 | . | ASSQGPAAWGYT
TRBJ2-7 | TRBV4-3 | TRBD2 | ASSQASGSYEQY
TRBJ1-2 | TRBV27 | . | ASSPGPTNYGYT
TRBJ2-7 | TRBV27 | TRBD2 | ASRELAASYEQY
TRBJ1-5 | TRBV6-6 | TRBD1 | ASSYTQGFGQPQH
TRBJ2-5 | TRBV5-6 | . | ASSLGGEETQY
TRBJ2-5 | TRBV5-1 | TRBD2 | ASLKAGGTQETQY
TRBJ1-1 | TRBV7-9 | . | ASSLSGEKKAF
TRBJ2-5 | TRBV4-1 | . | ASSQEGAAETQY
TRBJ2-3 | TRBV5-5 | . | ASSFMHRFTDTQY
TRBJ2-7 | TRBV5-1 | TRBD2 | ASSFSGLTSEQY
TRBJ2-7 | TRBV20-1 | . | SGRGTWGQY
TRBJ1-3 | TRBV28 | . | ASSLTGYSGNTIY
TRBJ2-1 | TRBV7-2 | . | ASHYSRIYNEQF
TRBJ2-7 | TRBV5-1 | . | ASSPWVGESYEQY
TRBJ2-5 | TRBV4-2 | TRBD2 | ASSQDSNSGRLRETQY